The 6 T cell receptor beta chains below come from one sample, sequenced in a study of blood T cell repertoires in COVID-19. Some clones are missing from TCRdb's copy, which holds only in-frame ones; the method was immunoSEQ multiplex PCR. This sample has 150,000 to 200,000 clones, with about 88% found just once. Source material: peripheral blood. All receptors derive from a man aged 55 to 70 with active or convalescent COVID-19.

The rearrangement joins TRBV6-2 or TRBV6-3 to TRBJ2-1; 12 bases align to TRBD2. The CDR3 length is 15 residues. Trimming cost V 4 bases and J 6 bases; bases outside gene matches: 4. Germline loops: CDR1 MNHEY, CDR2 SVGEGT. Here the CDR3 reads CASSFGLAGFNEQFF. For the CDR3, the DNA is TGTGCCAGCAGTTTTGGACTAGCGGGGTTCAATGAGCAGTTCTTC.

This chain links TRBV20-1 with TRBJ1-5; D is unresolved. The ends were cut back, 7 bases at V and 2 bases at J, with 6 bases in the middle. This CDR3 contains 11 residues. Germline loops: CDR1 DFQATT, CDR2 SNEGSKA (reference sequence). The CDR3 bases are TGCAGTGACAGCCGCAATCAGCCCCAGCATTTT. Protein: CSDSRNQPQHF.

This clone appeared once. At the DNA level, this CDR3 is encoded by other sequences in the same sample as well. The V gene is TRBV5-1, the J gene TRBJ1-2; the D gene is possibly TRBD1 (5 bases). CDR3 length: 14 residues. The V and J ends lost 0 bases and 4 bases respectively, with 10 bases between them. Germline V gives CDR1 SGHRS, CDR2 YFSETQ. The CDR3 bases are TGCGCCAGCAGCTTGGGGCAGGGTAGCTATGGCTACACCTTC. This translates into CASSLGQGSYGYTF.

In nucleotides, the CDR3 is TGCGCCAGCAGCTCACGACAGGCGCTGGTAGAGACCCAGTACTTC. It encodes CASSSRQALVETQYF. The chain links TRBV5-1 to TRBJ2-5; possibly TRBD1 for D (6 bases). The V end was cut by 3 bases, the J end by 4 bases, with 16 bases between. This CDR3 contains 15 residues. Germline CDR1 reads SGHRS; CDR2 reads YFSETQ.

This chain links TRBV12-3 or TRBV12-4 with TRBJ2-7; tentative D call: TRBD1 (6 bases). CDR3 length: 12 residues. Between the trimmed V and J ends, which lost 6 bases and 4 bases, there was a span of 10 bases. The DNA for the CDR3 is TGTGCCAGCAGCCAGACAGGTTACGAGCAGTACTTC. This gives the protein CASSQTGYEQYF.

CDR3 DNA sequence: TGTGCCTGGAGGGGGCTAGCGGGAGACAATGAGCAGTTCTTC. It is translated as CAWRGLAGDNEQFF. This chain joins TRBV30 and TRBJ2-1, with 10 bases aligning to TRBD2. With V trimmed by 3 bases and J by 5 bases, 4 bases remained unmatched. CDR1 GTSNPN and CDR2 SVGIG come from the germline V gene (reference sequence). The CDR3 contains 14 residues.